A selection of T cell receptor beta chains follows, all from one sample in a study of cytomegalovirus exposure and HLA in healthy donors. TCRdb's table, derived via immunoSEQ multiplex PCR, lists solely in-frame clones and lacks some. The table shows about 110,000 clones, with approximately 70% occurring only once. The sample consisted of PBMCs. These receptors all stem from a man aged 25-45 years in good health and CMV-seropositive. The CDR3 runs from the conserved cysteine through the conserved F or W. A D gene is named only where the DNA matches it firmly. Clone sizes are given selectively: once, few, many, or a class where the clone is expanded.

d_call clone_size j_call v_call cdr3_nt cdr3_aa
- once TRBJ2-5 TRBV6-8 TGTGCCAGCAGTTACCCTCGAAAACTGCAAGAGACCCAGTACTTC CASSYPRKLQETQYF
TRBD1 - TRBJ1-1 TRBV5-1 TGCGCCAGCAGCCCGGACAGGGGAAGGACTGAAGCTTTCTTT CASSPDRGRTEAFF
- - TRBJ1-2 TRBV18 TGTGCCAGCTCGCCACTTCAGGGAGGCTATGGCTACACCTTC CASSPLQGGYGYTF
TRBD1 - TRBJ2-7 TRBV6-5 TGTGCCAGCAGTTCGCCGGGGACAGGGCTCTACGAGCAGTACTTC CASSSPGTGLYEQYF
- - TRBJ1-5 TRBV7-2 TGTGCCAGCAGCTCCCGAGGCTATCAGCCCCAGCATTTT CASSSRGYQPQHF
TRBD1 few TRBJ2-7 TRBV6-1 TGTGCCAGCAGCCTTTCTGGGACAGGGTTGTACGAGCAGTACTTC CASSLSGTGLYEQYF
- - TRBJ2-1 TRBV5-1 TGCGCCAGCAGCTTGGCGACAGCTTGGAATGAGCAGTTCTTC CASSLATAWNEQFF
- - TRBJ2-7 TRBV29-1 TGCAGCGTTGTCGTGACAGCCTACGAGCAGTACTTC CSVVVTAYEQYF
- - TRBJ2-7 TRBV30 TGTGCCTGGAGTGTCGGAGGGGGGGAATACTTC CAWSVGGGEYF
- - TRBJ1-5 TRBV7-2 TGTGCCAGCAGCTTAGGAGGCTATCAGCCCCAGCATTTT CASSLGGYQPQHF